The T cell receptor (beta chain) under discussion was sequenced for a study of OX40 agonist ivuxolimab in advanced cancers. In regard to this clone: Its target is unknown. Other DNA variants within this sample encode the same CDR3.

The assay was immunoSEQ multiplex PCR, and TCRdb's table has in-frame clones only and misses some. The sample has under 45,000 clones; over 75% are singletons. Overall study results and limits: The study found that CD8+ T cells averaged more expanded clones than CD4+.

The clonotype was recovered from an adult with an advanced solid tumor such as melanoma, head and neck, liver or kidney cancer. The sequenced sample was CD4+ or CD8+ T cells sorted from blood, obtained in a trial of the OX40 agonist ivuxolimab.

CDR3 DNA: TGTGCCAGCAGTGACAATCAAGAGACCCAGTACTTC. As protein: CASSDNQETQYF. The genes are TRBV25-1 and TRBJ2-5; no reliable D call. The CDR3 contains 12 residues. V was pared by 3 bases and J by 2 bases, with 4 bases between. Germline lookup yields CDR1 MGHDK and CDR2 SYGVNS.